This T cell receptor (beta chain) appears in the sequencing data of a study of T cell repertoires in ileal Crohn's disease. Across the study: Patients had a median roughly 8-year disease duration, and under 45% were active smokers. Biopsies of the neoterminal ileum at postoperative colonoscopy form M6 samples. Regarding the study as a whole: Endoscopic recurrence occurred in every patient whose clonality exceeded 26.8%. Active smokers at surgery had more clonal expansions than non-smokers.

Described time point: neoterminal ileum biopsy at postoperative endoscopy, about 6 months after surgery. The CDR3 spans 14 residues. Trimming stripped 7 bases from V and 0 bases from J, with 10 bases between. Germline V gene lookup returns CDR1 SNHLY and CDR2 FYNNEI. Profiled with immunoSEQ multiplex PCR; TCRdb holds only in-frame clones, not every one. The table includes about 62,000 clones, roughly nine tenths detected once. This clone was seen a single time. The antigen remains undetermined. This TCR was sampled from an adult with Crohn's disease. Material: ileal tissue. The V call is TRBV2, the J call TRBJ2-1, with D possibly TRBD1 on 5 matching bases. The CDR3 coding sequence is TGTGCCAGCACCGACGACAGCTCCTACAATGAGCAGTTCTTC. It translates to CASTDDSSYNEQFF. Variable domain in full (rest from reference TRBV2 and TRBJ2-1): EPEVTQTPSHQVTQMGQEVILRCVPISNHLYFYWYRQILGQKVEFLVSFYNNEISEKSEIFDDQFSVERPDGSNFTLKIRSTKLEDSAMYFCASTDDSSYNEQFFGPGTRLTVL.